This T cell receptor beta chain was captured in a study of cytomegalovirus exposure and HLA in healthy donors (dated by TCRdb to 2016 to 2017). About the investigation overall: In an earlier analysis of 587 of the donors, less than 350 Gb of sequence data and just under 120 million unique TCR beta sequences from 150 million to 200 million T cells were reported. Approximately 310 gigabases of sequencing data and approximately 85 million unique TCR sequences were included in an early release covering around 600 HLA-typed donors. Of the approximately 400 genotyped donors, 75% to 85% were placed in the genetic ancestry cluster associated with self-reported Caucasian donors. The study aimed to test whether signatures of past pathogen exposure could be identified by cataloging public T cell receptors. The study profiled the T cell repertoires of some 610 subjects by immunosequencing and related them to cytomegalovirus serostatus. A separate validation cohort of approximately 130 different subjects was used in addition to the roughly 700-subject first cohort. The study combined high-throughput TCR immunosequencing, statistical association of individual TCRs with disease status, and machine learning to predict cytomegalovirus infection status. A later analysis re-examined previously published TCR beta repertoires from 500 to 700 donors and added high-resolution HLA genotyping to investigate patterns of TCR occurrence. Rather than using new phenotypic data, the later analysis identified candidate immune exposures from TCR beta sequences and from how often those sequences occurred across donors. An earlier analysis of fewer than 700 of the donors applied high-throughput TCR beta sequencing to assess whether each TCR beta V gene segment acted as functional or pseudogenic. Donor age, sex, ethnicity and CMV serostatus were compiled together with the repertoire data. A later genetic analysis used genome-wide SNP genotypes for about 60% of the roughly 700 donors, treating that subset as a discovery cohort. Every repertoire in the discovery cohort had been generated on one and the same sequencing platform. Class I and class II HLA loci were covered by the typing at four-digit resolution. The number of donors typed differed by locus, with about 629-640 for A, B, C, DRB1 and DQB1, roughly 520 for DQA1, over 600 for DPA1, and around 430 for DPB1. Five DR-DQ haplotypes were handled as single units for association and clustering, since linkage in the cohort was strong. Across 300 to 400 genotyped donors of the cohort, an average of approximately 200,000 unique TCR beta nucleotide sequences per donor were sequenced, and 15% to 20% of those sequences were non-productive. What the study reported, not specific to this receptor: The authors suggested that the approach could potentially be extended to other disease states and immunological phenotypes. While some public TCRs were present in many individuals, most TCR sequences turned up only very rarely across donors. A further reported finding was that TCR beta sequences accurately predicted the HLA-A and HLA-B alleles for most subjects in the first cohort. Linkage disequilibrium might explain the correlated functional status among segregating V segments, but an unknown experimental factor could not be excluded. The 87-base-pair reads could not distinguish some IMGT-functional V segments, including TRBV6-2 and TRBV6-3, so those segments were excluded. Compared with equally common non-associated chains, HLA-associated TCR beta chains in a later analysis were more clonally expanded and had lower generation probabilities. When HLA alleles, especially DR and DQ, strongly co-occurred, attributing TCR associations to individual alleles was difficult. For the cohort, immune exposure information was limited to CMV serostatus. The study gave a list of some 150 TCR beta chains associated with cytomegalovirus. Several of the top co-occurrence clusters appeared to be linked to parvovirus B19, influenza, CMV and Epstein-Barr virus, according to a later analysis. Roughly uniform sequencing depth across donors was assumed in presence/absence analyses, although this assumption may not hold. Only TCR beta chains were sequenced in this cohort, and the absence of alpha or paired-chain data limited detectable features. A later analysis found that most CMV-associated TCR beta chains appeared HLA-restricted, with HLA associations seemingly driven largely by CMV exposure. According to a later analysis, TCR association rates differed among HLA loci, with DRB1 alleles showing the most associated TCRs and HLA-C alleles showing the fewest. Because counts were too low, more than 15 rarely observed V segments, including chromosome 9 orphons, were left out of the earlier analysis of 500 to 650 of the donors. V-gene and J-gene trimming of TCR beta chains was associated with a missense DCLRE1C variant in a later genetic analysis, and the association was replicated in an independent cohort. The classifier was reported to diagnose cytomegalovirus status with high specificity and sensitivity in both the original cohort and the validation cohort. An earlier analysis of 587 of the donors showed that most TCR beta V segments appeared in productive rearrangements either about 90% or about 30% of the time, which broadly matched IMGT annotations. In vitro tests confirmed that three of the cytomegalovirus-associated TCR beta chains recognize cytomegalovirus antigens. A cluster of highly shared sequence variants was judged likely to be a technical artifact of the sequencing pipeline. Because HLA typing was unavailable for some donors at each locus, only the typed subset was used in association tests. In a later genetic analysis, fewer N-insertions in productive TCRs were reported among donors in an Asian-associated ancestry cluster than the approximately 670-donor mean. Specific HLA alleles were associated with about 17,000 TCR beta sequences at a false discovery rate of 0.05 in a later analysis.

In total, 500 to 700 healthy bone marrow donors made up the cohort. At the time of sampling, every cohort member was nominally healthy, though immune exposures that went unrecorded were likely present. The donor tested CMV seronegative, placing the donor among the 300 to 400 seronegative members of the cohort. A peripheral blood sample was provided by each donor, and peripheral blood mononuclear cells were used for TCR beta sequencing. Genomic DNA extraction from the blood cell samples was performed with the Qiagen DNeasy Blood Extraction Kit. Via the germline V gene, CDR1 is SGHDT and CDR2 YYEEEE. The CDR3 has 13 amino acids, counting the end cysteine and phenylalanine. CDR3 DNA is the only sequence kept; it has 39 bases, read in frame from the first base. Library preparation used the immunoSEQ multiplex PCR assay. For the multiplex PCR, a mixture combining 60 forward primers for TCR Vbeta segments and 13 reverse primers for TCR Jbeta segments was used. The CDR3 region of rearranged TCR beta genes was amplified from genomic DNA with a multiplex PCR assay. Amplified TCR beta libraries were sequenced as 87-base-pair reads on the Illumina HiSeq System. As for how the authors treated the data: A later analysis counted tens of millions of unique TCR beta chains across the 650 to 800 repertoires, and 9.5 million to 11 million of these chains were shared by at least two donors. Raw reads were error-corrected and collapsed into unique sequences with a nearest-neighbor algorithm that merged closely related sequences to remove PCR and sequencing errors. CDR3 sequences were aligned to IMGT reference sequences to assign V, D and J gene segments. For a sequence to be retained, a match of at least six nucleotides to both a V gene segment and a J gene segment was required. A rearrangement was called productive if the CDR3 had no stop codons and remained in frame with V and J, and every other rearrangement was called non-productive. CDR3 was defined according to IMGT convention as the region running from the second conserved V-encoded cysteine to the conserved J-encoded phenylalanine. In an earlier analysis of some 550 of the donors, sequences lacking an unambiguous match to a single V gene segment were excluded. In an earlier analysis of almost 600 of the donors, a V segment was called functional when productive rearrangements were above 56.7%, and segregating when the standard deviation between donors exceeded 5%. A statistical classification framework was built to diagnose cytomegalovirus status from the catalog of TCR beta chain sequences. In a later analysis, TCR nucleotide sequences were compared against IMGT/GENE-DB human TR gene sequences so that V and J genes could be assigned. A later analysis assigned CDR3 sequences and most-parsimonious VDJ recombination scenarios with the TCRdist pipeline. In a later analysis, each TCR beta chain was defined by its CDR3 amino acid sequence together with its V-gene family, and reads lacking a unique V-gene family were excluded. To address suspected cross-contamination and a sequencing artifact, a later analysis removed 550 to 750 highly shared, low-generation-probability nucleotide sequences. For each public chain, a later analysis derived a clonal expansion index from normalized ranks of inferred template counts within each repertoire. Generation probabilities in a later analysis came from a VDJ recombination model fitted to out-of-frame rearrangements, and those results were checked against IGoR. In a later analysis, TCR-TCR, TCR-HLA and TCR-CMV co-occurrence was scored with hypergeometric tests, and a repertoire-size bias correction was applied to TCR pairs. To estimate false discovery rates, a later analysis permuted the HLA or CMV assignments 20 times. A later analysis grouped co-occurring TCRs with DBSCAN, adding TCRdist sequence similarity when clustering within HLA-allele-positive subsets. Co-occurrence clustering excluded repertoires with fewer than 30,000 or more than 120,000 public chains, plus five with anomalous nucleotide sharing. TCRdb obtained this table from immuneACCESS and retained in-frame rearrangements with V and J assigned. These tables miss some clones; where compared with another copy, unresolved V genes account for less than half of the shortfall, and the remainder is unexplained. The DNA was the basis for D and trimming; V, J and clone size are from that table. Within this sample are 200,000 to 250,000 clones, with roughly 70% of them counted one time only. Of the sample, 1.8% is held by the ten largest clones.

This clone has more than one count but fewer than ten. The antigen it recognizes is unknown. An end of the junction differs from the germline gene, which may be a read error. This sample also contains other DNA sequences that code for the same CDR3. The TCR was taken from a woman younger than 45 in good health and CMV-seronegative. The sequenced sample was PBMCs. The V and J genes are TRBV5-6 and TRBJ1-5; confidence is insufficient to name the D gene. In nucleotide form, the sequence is TGTGACAGCAGCTCACGAGCAGGTCAGCCCCAGCATTTT. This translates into CDSSSRAGQPQHF.